This TCR beta chain was documented in a study of T cell repertoires in urothelial bladder cancer (dated by TCRdb to between 2018 and 2021). Regarding the research as a whole: Of the roughly 12 resected lesions, three were clinical stage cT0, three were cTa, three were cT1, and three were cT2 or greater. In the study, clonality of the TCR repertoire in bladder tumors was compared against clonality in benign bladder inflammation. Roughly 13 patients with bladder lesions undergoing transurethral resection were identified prospectively. About eleven resected bladder lesions, consisting of urothelial carcinoma (UC+) and benign (UC-) specimens, were examined. Points the paper makes about the study in general: The median percentage of tumor infiltrating lymphocytes was around 2% in carcinoma specimens and roughly 11% in benign specimens. In carcinoma specimens, one T-cell clone made up as much as 17% of infiltrating lymphocytes, versus more than 1.5% in benign specimens. Urothelial carcinoma specimens contained fewer T cells than benign specimens, with a median of around 5,600 versus 24,000.

The immunoSEQ assay was used to sequence the CDR3 region of the TCR beta chain. On the authors' methods: For each specimen, the T-cell fraction, clonal dominance, and maximum TCR clone frequency were calculated. Drawn from immuneACCESS, this table holds only the in-frame rearrangements with V and J called that TCRdb kept. Clones are partly lost; checked studies trace under half to an unresolved V gene and leave the rest unexplained. V and J calls and clone size are copied from that table; D and trimming were computed from the DNA. The table for this sample lists 2,000 to 2,500 clones; about 64% of them were counted only once. Clones ranked in the top ten supply 15% of the sample. Resected bladder lesions in which urothelial carcinoma was absent were designated as benign (UC-) specimens. Bladder lesion specimens were obtained at transurethral resection and were stored at -80C. DNA was extracted from bladder specimens collected at transurethral resection.

This clone was observed a few times. Its binding antigen is unknown. Nothing much larger sits one base from this clone, and base qualities are not available. V was cut back by 7 bases and J by 0 bases, leaving a gap of 13 bases between them. CDR1 SEHNR and CDR2 FQNEAQ are derived from the germline V gene (reference sequence). The CDR3 runs 15 amino acids, cysteine and phenylalanine included. Only CDR3 DNA remains: 45 bases, in frame from the first base. The clonotype was recovered from a human donor with a benign inflammatory bladder lesion. The rearranged segments are TRBV7-9 and TRBJ2-1; the D region is possibly TRBD1 or TRBD2, each matching across 5 bases. The sequencing sample was made of bladder tissue. CDR3 loop: CASKAEGSSYNEQFF. The DNA sequence is given as TGTGCCAGCAAGGCCGAGGGGAGCTCCTACAATGAGCAGTTCTTC. With the portions outside the CDR3 filled from the reference TRBV7-9 and TRBJ2-1 genes, the complete variable region becomes DTGVSQNPRHKITKRGQNVTFRCDPISEHNRLYWYRQTLGQGPEFLTYFQNEAQLEKSRLLSDRFSAERPKGSFSTLEIQRTEQGDSAMYLCASKAEGSSYNEQFFGPGTRLTVL.